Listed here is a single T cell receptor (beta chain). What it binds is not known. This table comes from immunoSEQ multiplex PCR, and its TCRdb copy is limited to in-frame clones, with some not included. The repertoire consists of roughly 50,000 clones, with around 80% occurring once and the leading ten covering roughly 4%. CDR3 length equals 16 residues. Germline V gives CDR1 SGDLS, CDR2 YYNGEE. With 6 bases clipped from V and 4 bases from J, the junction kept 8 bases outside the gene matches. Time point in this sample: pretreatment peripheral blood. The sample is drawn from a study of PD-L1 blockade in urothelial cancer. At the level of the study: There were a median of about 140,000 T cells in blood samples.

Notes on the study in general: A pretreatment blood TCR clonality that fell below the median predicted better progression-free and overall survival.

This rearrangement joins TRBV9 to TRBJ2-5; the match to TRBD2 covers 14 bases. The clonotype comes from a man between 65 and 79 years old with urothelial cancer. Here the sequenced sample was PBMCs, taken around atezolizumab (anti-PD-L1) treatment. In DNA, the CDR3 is TGTGCCAGCATCCAGACTAGCGGGAGGGTTAGAGAGACCCAGTACTTC. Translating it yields CASIQTSGRVRETQYF.